Listed here is a single TCR beta chain. Its antigen is undetermined. The sample belongs to a study of cytomegalovirus exposure and HLA in healthy donors. Study-level points and caveats: Links to common viral pathogens appeared, in a later analysis, for several of the most significant clusters.

The PCR contained 60 Vbeta and 13 Jbeta primers. Profiled with immunoSEQ multiplex PCR; TCRdb holds only in-frame clones, not every one. Of nearly 110,000 clones listed, about three quarters are singletons. V was clipped by 4 bases and J by 3 bases; unmatched bases: 8. CDR1 and CDR2 (germline): MNHEY, SMNVEV (reference sequence). The CDR3 is 16 residues long. The sequencing input was PBMCs. The chain joins TRBV27 to TRBJ2-1; 8 bases line up with TRBD1. This receptor was identified in a boy younger than 18 in good health and CMV-seronegative. The CDR3 sequence is CASSSSRQGNYNEQFF. The CDR3 DNA sequence: TGTGCCAGCAGTTCCTCACGACAGGGGAACTACAATGAGCAGTTCTTC.